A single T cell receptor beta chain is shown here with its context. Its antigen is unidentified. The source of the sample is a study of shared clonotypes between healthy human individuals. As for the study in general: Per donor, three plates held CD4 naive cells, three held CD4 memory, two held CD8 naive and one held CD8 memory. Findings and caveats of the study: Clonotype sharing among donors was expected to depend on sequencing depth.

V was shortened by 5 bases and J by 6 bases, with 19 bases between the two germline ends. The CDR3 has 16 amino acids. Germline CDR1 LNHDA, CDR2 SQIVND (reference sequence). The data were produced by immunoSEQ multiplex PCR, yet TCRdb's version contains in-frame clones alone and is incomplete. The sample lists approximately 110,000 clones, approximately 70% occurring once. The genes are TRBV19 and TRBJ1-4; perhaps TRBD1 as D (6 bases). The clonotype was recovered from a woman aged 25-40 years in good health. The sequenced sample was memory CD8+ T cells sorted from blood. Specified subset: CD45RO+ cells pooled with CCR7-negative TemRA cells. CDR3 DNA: TGTGCCAGTAGTCCCGGATTGACAGGTGTCTATGAAAAACTGTTTTTT. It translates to CASSPGLTGVYEKLFF.